This T cell receptor (beta chain) stems from a study of shared clonotypes between healthy human individuals (dated by TCRdb to between 2020 and 2021). With respect to the entire study: The cohort included a few men and a couple of women between 18 and 49 years of age. To estimate repertoire size and how much clonotypes are shared between individuals, the study performed deep sequencing of blood TCR repertoires from a handful of healthy adults. To increase sequencing depth and limit assay-specific biases, different laboratories used diverse techniques to prepare libraries and sequence TCR repertoires. For each donor, CD4 naive and CD4 memory were each given three plates, CD8 naive was given two plates, and CD8 memory was given one plate. Each donor's leukapheresis produced roughly between roughly 0.9 and 9 billion PBMCs.

On this clone itself: No antigen is known for it. Base qualities were left out, and no much larger clone turns up one base away.

Donors were healthy HIV-negative adults with no recently reported acute infections or vaccinations. All donors were Caucasian adults living in Nashville, Tennessee, USA. CD4+ T cells were enriched through magnetic negative selection, after which naive cells were positively selected on CD45RA and the remaining negative fraction served as the memory subset. Blood was obtained by leukapheresis, after which PBMCs were separated by Ficoll-Histopaque density gradient centrifugation and cryopreserved in liquid nitrogen vapor phase. Analytical flow cytometry was used to check the purity and quantity of every magnetically sorted T cell population. From each sorted fraction, genomic DNA was isolated and quantified by UV absorbance on a Nanodrop 2000c. The full study reports these points: Clonotypes shared by all four sorted-subset donors showed higher generation probabilities than non-shared clonotypes. Across several donors, 5% to 6% of naive CD4, roughly 3.8% of naive CD8, approximately 2.5% of memory CD4, and about 0.4% of memory CD8 clonotypes were shared. The small number of donors limited the genetic and exposure-history diversity represented. Pairwise subsampling indicated that sequencing depth was expected to affect the degree of clonotype sharing among donors. Sampling was limited to blood, and TCR repertoires in tissue likely differ from TCR repertoires in blood. Naive subsets generally had larger estimated clonotype richness than memory subsets did. Rarefaction of sorted-subset datasets indicated incomplete sequencing despite the large sequencing depth.

TCR CDR3 regions were amplified from genomic DNA by multiplex PCR using the deep immunoSEQ assay. Genomic DNA extracted from each cell subset was distributed evenly over all wells of several immunoSEQ 96-well plates, and each plate served as one replicate. Each replicate PCR for sorted subsets received 150 to 250 ng genomic DNA, equal to tens of thousands of T cell genomes. Purified libraries were measured with a Qubit 3.0 fluorometer, size-checked on a Bioanalyzer 2100, and measured again with the KAPA Library Quantification kit. Every immunoSEQ 96-well plate was sequenced on a dedicated single-read 150-cycle Illumina NextSeq 550 flow cell. On the study's bioinformatics: Because the immunoSEQ output held only junctional sequences and lacked quality scores, the filtering could not match the filtering applied to full-length reads. Sequences were annotated with PyIR, a Python wrapper for IgBLAST v1.9, using IMGT germline references to assign V/J genes and CDR3. Reads were filtered out if the reads had weak V/J assignments (E-value above 1e-6), no CDR3, stop codons, out-of-frame junctions, or ambiguous translated residues. V3J clonotypes were defined by identical inferred V gene, J gene, and CDR3 amino acid sequence. Percentage overlap between repertoires was calculated by dividing the number of shared unique clonotypes by the size of the smaller repertoire. Richness of each repertoire was evaluated using RTK rarefaction, the Chao1 estimator, and Recon v2.1 estimates of unobserved clonotypes. Generation probabilities were computed with OLGA for all TCRbeta clonotypes obtained by the gDNA method from several donors. Imported from immuneACCESS, the table was reduced by TCRdb to in-frame sequences with V and J called. These copies leave out some clones; in studies compared against another copy, an unresolved V gene accounts for under half, and the cause of the remainder is not known. V, J and clone size are taken as reported in that table, and D and trimming were inferred from the DNA itself. The sample profile shows some 550,000 clones; about 97% of them were found once. The ten largest clones represent 0.057% of the sample.

This TCR was sampled from a woman in her twenties or thirties in good health. What was sequenced was naive CD4+ T cells sorted from blood. The intended sense of this specimen's cell subset or site label: CD45RA+ positively selected.

CDR3 protein: CASRSGGNEQFF. The nucleotide sequence is given as TGTGCCAGTAGGTCAGGGGGGAATGAGCAGTTCTTC. The chain is assembled from TRBV19 and TRBJ2-1; 7 matching bases give a weak D call of TRBD1. The CDR3 has 12 amino acids, counting the end cysteine and phenylalanine. Just the 36-base CDR3 DNA is kept, in frame starting at base 1. The germline V gene (reference sequence) specifies LNHDA as CDR1 and SQIVND as CDR2. Trimming removed 6 bases from V and 7 bases from J, leaving 10 bases between the germline ends.